This TCR beta chain was captured in a study of T cell responses to AZD1222 COVID-19 vaccine. TCRdb's copy holds only in-frame clones and misses some; the assay was immunoSEQ multiplex PCR. The sample consists of under 300,000 clones, 93% of them appearing once. The CDR3 sequence is 14 residues long. Trimming removed 5 bases from V and 4 bases from J, with 12 bases in between. Per the germline V gene, CDR1 is LNHDA and CDR2 is SQIVND (reference sequence). About this clone: Its antigen is unidentified.

Study-level findings and limits: White British ancestry dominated among donors, who included more females, and clonal diversity was possibly underestimated. Reports indicate that nearly half of spike-specific TCRs are directed at unmutated variant regions.

Sequences were derived from peripheral blood, sampled on day 0 of AZD1222 vaccination. The V gene is TRBV19, the J gene TRBJ1-5; tentatively, D is TRBD1 (6 bases). The TCR sequence derives from an adult in good health. The CDR3 loop reads CASSLTRGNQPQHF. The CDR3 DNA sequence: TGTGCCAGTAGTCTCACCAGGGGTAATCAGCCCCAGCATTTT. The full variable domain, its missing parts supplied by reference TRBV19 and TRBJ1-5, is DGGITQSPKYLFRKEGQNVTLSCEQNLNHDAMYWYRQDPGQGLRLIYYSQIVNDFQKGDIAEGYSVSREKKESFPLTVTSAQKNPTAFYLCASSLTRGNQPQHFGDGTRLSIL.